This T cell receptor beta chain was observed in a study of beta chain features in type 1 diabetes. As for the study in general: The examined sorted cells totaled about 98 million across samples. Points from the study as a whole: TCRB CDR3 length was moderately but significantly reduced in all four CD4+ subsets of Type 1 diabetes patients. Insertions at VDJ junctions were less frequent in type 1 diabetes patients. These patients also deleted more nucleotides at the same junctions.

The CDR3 runs 13 residues. CDR1 is SGHTA, CDR2 FQGNSA, per germline. V was clipped by 1 base and J by 6 bases, with 9 bases between them. Researchers reported sorting CD4+ naive, central memory, regulatory and stem cell-like memory cells via CD45RO/CCR7/CD25/CD127/CD95/CD27. The isolated RNA, all of it, was reverse transcribed, so expressed TCRB transcripts were what got sequenced. Produced via immunoSEQ multiplex PCR; TCRdb's table is partial and in-frame only. The sample includes under 200,000 clones, around 10% of them seen just once. Turning to this clone: The target antigen is unknown.

The sequence derives from a man aged 25-45 years with type 1 diabetes. The rearrangement links TRBV7-2 to TRBJ1-2, with D maybe TRBD1 (5 bases). The sample was central memory CD4+ T cells from blood. CDR3 protein: CASSLGGEDGYTF. CDR3 DNA: TGTGCCAGCAGCTTAGGGGGCGAGGATGGCTACACCTTC.